This T cell receptor beta chain was captured in a study of read filtering for tumor transcriptome and immune sequencing. Overall study: By R-ISS, stages I, II and III held about 8, 15 and 7 patients. TCR-mapped reads were about 3.5 to 10.27 million with IR-seq versus about 85 to 1,300 with RNA-seq.

The library was built from around 400 ng RNA with molecular barcoded adaptors for alpha/delta and beta/gamma chains. TCRdb ran MiXCR on the reads and lists one entry per CDR3 protein. The data contain approximately 40,000 distinct CDR3 sequences, roughly an eighth of them seen just once; the ten biggest clones take up less than 35%. Study observations and caveats: The sorted CD138-negative fraction was a mixed bone marrow immune population, not purified T cells. Even smaller IR-seq throughput identified most shared clonotypes.

The CDR3 length is 15 residues. The junction had 9 bases not matched to a gene; V was cut back by 2 bases and J by 6 bases. Germline lookup yields CDR1 KGHSH and CDR2 LQKENI. This clonotype has a single count. What it binds is unknown. This clone may be a read error of a much larger clone one base away. This receptor was identified in a donor older than 35 with multiple myeloma. The rearrangement uses TRBV18 and TRBJ2-7; 8 bases align to TRBD1. The sample taken for sequencing was a population of CD138-negative cells sorted from bone marrow. This CDR3 is CASSPYQGAAGEQYF. CDR3 in DNA: TGTGCCAGCTCACCATATCAGGGGGCGGCGGGCGAGCAGTACTTC.